This T cell receptor (beta chain) is drawn from a study of cytomegalovirus exposure and HLA in healthy donors. At the level of the study: Drawn from HLA-typed donors, roughly 87 million unique TCRs were held in an early data release.

A word on this clone: Its matching antigen is unknown.

PCR was performed using 60 Vbeta and 13 Jbeta primers. Profiling relied on immunoSEQ multiplex PCR, and the TCRdb table lists in-frame clones only, not all of them. Among approximately 180,000 clones listed, 79% were seen once. The CDR3 length is 15 residues. The V gene's germline CDR1 is LGHNA and CDR2 YNFKEQ. The V end lost 3 bases, the J end lost 7 bases, and 18 bases lay between the germline ends. Study-level findings and limits: Most subjects' HLA-A and HLA-B alleles were reportedly predicted from TCR beta sequences. Follow-up analysis seemed to connect common viral pathogens with several of the most significant clusters identified. It was 164 TCR beta chains that were listed as cytomegalovirus-associated.

The receptor's source is a woman aged 45-59 years in good health and CMV-seronegative. Material for sequencing was PBMCs. The genes are TRBV4-2 and TRBJ1-2; unclear D gene. The CDR3 spells CASSQGSQAAGGYTF. In nucleotides, the CDR3 is TGTGCCAGCAGCCAGGGGAGTCAGGCGGCTGGTGGCTACACCTTC.